This T cell receptor (beta chain) was identified during a study of cytomegalovirus exposure and HLA in healthy donors. Broader study findings: Rarity held for most TCR sequences, but there were some public TCRs that occurred in many donors. In vitro assays verified that three CMV-associated chains recognized CMV antigens specifically.

About this clone itself: Its antigen remains unidentified. The identical CDR3 is also encoded by other nucleotide sequences in the sample.

CDR3 size: 12 residues. Germline CDR1 and CDR2: GTSNPN and SVGIG (reference sequence). The V gene lost 2 bases and the J gene lost 5 bases, with 9 bases spanning the gap. The table came from immunoSEQ multiplex PCR; TCRdb's copy has only in-frame clones and leaves some out. The sample carries hundreds of thousands of clones, around nine tenths recorded once. The sequence was collected from a woman between 18 and 29 years old in good health and CMV-seronegative. V and J are TRBV30 and TRBJ1-2; maybe TRBD1 (5 bases). The sequenced material came from PBMCs. The CDR3, as DNA: TGTGCCTGGAGTCAGGGTGGTTATGGCTACACCTTC. Its translation: CAWSQGGYGYTF.